The TCR beta chain described here comes from a study of T cells after posttransplantation cyclophosphamide. CDR1 is GTSNPN and CDR2 is SVGIG in the germline V gene (reference sequence). The CDR3 extends over 13 amino acids. Trimming stripped 3 bases from V and 9 bases from J, with 12 bases between. With regard to this clone: Antigen unknown.

Sampled 1 year posttransplant, controls received myeloablative marrow transplants, methotrexate and a calcineurin inhibitor. General study points: Donor-recipient repertoire similarity was low at 1-2 months, rising over year one. Recipient CMV seropositivity and CMV reactivation strongly tracked TRB clonality.

The assay was immunoSEQ multiplex PCR, and TCRdb's table has in-frame clones only and misses some. Of over 7,500 clones listed, approximately 88% were seen once; the top ten hold roughly 29%. This specimen consisted of PBMCs, obtained after an allogeneic stem cell transplant with a calcineurin inhibitor and methotrexate. This sequence joins TRBV30 and TRBJ1-6; D uncertain. This TCR derives from a male patient between 25 and 40 years old who received an allogeneic stem cell transplant from an unrelated donor, was CMV-positive, and had no GVHD. Some T cells may arise from the graft donor. The CDR3 coding sequence is TGTGCCTGGAGAATAGTATCCTCTTCACCCCTCCACTTT. Its protein is CAWRIVSSSPLHF.